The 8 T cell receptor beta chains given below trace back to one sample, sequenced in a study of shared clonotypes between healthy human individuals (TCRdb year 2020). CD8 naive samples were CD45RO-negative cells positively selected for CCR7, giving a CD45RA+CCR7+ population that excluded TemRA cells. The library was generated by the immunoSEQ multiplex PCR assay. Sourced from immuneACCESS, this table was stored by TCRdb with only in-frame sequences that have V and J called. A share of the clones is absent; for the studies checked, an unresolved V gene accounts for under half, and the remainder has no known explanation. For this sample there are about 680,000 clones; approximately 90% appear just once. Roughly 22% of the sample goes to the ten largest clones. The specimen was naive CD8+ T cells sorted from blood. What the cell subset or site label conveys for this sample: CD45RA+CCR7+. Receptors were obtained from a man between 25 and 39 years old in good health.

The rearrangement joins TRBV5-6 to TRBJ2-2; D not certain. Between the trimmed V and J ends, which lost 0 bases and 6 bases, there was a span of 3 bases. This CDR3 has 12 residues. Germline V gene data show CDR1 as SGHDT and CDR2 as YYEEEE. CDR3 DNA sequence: TGTGCCAGCAGCTTGGGCGCCGGGGAGCTGTTTTTT. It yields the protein CASSLGAGELFF.

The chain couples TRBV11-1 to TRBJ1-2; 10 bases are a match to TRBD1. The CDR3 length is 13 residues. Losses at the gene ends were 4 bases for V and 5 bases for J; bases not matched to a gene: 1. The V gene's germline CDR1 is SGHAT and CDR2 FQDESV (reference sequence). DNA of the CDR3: TGTGCCAGCAGCTGGACAGGGGGGTATGGCTACACCTTC. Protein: CASSWTGGYGYTF.

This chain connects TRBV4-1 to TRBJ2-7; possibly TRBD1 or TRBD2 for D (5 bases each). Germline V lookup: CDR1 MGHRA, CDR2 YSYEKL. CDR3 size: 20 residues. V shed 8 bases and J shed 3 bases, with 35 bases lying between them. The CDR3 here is CASGQGFVSDRDEAFYEQYF. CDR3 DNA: TGCGCCAGCGGACAAGGGTTCGTATCAGATAGGGACGAAGCTTTCTACGAGCAGTACTTC.

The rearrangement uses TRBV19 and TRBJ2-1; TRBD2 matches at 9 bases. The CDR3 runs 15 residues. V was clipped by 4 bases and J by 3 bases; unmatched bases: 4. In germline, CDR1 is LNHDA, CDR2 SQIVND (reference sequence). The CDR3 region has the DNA TGTGCCAGTAGTAGCGGGAGGGAAGGCTACAATGAGCAGTTCTTC. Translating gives CASSSGREGYNEQFF.

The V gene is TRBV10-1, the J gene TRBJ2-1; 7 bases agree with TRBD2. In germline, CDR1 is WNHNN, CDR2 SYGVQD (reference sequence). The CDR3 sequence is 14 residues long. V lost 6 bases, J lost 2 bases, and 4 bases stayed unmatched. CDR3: CASRRLATYNEQFF. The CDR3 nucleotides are TGCGCCAGCAGAAGACTAGCTACCTACAATGAGCAGTTCTTC.

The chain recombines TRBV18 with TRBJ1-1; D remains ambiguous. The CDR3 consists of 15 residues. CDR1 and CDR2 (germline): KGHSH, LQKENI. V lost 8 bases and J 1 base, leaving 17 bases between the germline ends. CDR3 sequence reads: CASTDLRGQNTEAFF. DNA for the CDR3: TGTGCCAGCACAGACCTACGAGGGCAGAACACTGAAGCTTTCTTT.

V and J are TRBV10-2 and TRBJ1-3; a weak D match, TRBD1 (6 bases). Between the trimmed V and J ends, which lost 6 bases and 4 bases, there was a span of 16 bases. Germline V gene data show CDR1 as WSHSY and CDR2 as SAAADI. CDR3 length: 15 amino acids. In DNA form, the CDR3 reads TGCGCCAGCAGGGACAGCCTCAGCACGGGAAACACCATATATTTT. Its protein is CASRDSLSTGNTIYF.

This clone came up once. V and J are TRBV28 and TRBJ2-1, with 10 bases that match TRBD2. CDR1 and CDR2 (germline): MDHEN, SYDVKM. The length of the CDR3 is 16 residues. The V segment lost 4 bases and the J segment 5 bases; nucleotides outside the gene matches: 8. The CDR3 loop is CASSSPSGRVDNEQFF. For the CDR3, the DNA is TGTGCCAGCAGTTCCCCCAGCGGGAGGGTAGACAATGAGCAGTTCTTC.